This TCR beta chain is drawn from a study of radiation and T cells in renal cell carcinoma. Regarding the study as a whole: No pretreatment tumor biopsies were available for baseline clonotypes. In blood, top tumor clones expanded by 2 weeks, shrinking by 4.

Time point defined: blood 4 weeks post-SBRT, at nephrectomy. Treatment denoted: 15 Gy SBRT to primary tumor, nephrectomy 4 weeks later. Here immunoSEQ multiplex PCR was the method, and the copy in TCRdb shows in-frame clones only, minus some. The table includes 130,000 to 150,000 clones, 75% to 90% detected once. Remarks on this clone: Its antigen remains unknown.

Germline CDR1 reads SGHTA; CDR2 reads FQGNSA. V was cut by 5 bases and J by 2 bases, with 14 bases left in between. The CDR3 runs to 15 residues. The sequence was obtained from a woman between 45 and 65 years old with renal cell carcinoma. This chain connects TRBV7-2 to TRBJ2-3, with D hard to call. Here the sequenced sample was blood, taken from a patient whose treatment included radiotherapy and nephrectomy. The CDR3 sequence: CASSPHLTNTDTQYF. In DNA, the CDR3 is TGTGCCAGCAGCCCTCACCTCACGAACACAGATACGCAGTATTTT.